A selection of T cell receptor beta chains follows, all from one sample in a study of T-cell memory formation after mild COVID-19. Via MiXCR, TCRdb re-called the 5' RACE reads, giving one row per CDR3 protein. The sample lists hundreds of thousands of distinct CDR3 sequences; about a fifth were seen once. The sequencing input was PBMCs or a T cell subset sorted from them (not recorded which). The receptors come from an adult woman who had mild COVID-19 (a few samples of this study predate the infection). Cell type and time point are not known. The CDR3 runs from the conserved cysteine through the conserved F or W. A D gene is named only where the DNA matches it firmly. The listing skips clone size in some rows; elsewhere it reads once, few, many or a size class.

D,J,size,V,DNA,CDR3
NA,TRBJ1-2,NA,TRBV30,TGTGCCTGGAGTGTCAGTAACTATGGCTACACCTTC,CAWSVSNYGYTF
NA,TRBJ2-1,NA,TRBV29-1,TGCAGCATACGACTAGTGGGAGACTTGTATGAGCAGTTCTTC,CSIRLVGDLYEQFF
NA,TRBJ2-1,NA,TRBV5-6,TGTGCCAGCCGACTCTTATCAGGACATGAGCAGTTCTTC,CASRLLSGHEQFF
NA,TRBJ2-3,few,TRBV5-1,TGCGCCAGCTGCGGTGTCTACCTTACAGATACGCAGTATTTT,CASCGVYLTDTQYF
NA,TRBJ2-1,NA,TRBV9,TGTGCCAGCAGCGTTGCCCCCGAAGACAATGAGCAGTTCTTC,CASSVAPEDNEQFF
TRBD2,TRBJ2-3,few,TRBV11-2,TGTGCCAGCAGCCCGGGGACTAGCGGCCTCAAGCAGTATTTT,CASSPGTSGLKQYF
NA,TRBJ1-2,NA,TRBV9,TGTGCCAGCAGCGTAGGTAAAACAAACTATGGCTACACCTTC,CASSVGKTNYGYTF
NA,TRBJ1-1,many,TRBV12-3/TRBV12-4,TGTGCCAGCAGCTTACGGGTAAACACTGAAGCTTTCTTT,CASSLRVNTEAFF
TRBD2,TRBJ2-4,few,TRBV4-1,TGCGCCAGCAGCCTCGGACTAGCGGGGGGGCTAGCCAAAAACATTCAGTACTTC,CASSLGLAGGLAKNIQYF
NA,TRBJ2-1,many,TRBV18,TGTGCCAGCTCAGCGAACAATGAGCAGTTCTTC,CASSANNEQFF
NA,TRBJ2-1,many,TRBV7-2,TGTGCCAGCAGCTTACCGGGGTATGAGCAGTTCTTC,CASSLPGYEQFF
NA,TRBJ2-3,few,TRBV5-1,TGCGCCAGCAGCGCCCGGGGTCCCACAGATACGCAGTATTTT,CASSARGPTDTQYF
TRBD2,TRBJ2-3,NA,TRBV12-3/TRBV12-4,TGTGCCAGCAGTTTTGGGACTAGCGGGAGAACAGATACGCAGTATTTT,CASSFGTSGRTDTQYF
TRBD2,TRBJ2-7,NA,TRBV9,TGTGCCAGCAGCGTAGGCGGGAGTAGTGCCGAGCAGTACTTC,CASSVGGSSAEQYF
TRBD2,TRBJ2-7,NA,TRBV7-2,TGTGCCAGCAGCCGTGGACTAGCGGTGAACTACGAGCAGTACTTC,CASSRGLAVNYEQYF
NA,TRBJ2-2,NA,TRBV6-5,TGTGCCAGCAGTTACCCACACGGGGAGCTGTTTTTT,CASSYPHGELFF
TRBD1,TRBJ1-1,NA,TRBV7-9,TGTGCCAGCAGCCTTCGGACAGGGGGCAACACTGAAGCTTTCTTT,CASSLRTGGNTEAFF
NA,TRBJ2-5,few,TRBV27,TGTGCCAGCAGTGCGAAGGGTCTACAAGAGACCCAGTACTTC,CASSAKGLQETQYF
TRBD1,TRBJ1-2,NA,TRBV12-3/TRBV12-4,TGTGCCAGCAGAGGGACAGGGGGAGGCTACACCTTC,CASRGTGGGYTF
NA,TRBJ2-1,NA,TRBV4-2,TGTGCCAGCAGCCGTGGCAGAAACAATGAGCAGTTCTTC,CASSRGRNNEQFF
NA,TRBJ2-5,NA,TRBV29-1,TGCAGCGTTGGGGAGGACTCACGGGGGACCCAGTACTTC,CSVGEDSRGTQYF
TRBD2,TRBJ2-1,NA,TRBV9,TGTGCCAGCAGCGTAGAGAGCGGGAGATACTCCTACAATGAGCAGTTCTTC,CASSVESGRYSYNEQFF
NA,TRBJ2-3,once,TRBV4-1,TGCGCCAGCAGCCAAGAAGGCCGGGGAGGATCAGGGATCGCAGATACGCAGTATTTT,CASSQEGRGGSGIADTQYF
NA,TRBJ2-7,NA,TRBV11-2,TGTGCCAGCAGCTTGCCCGCGACAAACCCCTACGAGCAGTACTTC,CASSLPATNPYEQYF
NA,TRBJ2-1,many,TRBV9,TGTGCCAGCAGCGCCAACCCAGGAGCGGACTCCTACAATGAGCAGTTCTTC,CASSANPGADSYNEQFF
NA,TRBJ2-5,few,TRBV24-1,TGTGCCACCAGTGATGGAGGGGGCGAGACCCAGTACTTC,CATSDGGGETQYF
NA,TRBJ1-1,once,TRBV7-6,TGTGCCAGCAGCAATGAGGTCGGGACTGAAGCTTTCTTT,CASSNEVGTEAFF
NA,TRBJ2-1,few,TRBV4-3,TGCGCCAGCAGCCAAGATAACAATGAGCAGTTCTTC,CASSQDNNEQFF
NA,TRBJ2-3,few,TRBV6-1,TGTGCCAGCAGTGAATTCATGATCTTCACAGATACGCAGTATTTT,CASSEFMIFTDTQYF
NA,TRBJ2-1,many,TRBV20-1,TGCAGTGCGGTTAGCGGCTCATATTACAATGAGCAGTTCTTC,CSAVSGSYYNEQFF
NA,TRBJ1-4,few,TRBV5-1,TGCGCCAGCAGCCCGGCGGGGGCAACTAATGAAAAACTGTTTTTT,CASSPAGATNEKLFF
NA,TRBJ2-2,NA,TRBV19,TGTGCCAGTGGAACAGCCGCGAACACCGGGGAGCTGTTTTTT,CASGTAANTGELFF
NA,TRBJ2-7,NA,TRBV6-1,TGTGCCAGCAGTGACAGGGGAGAGTTGTACGAGCAGTACTTC,CASSDRGELYEQYF
NA,TRBJ2-6,few,TRBV7-6,TGTGCCAGCAGCGTAGGGCCCGGCATTCCTGGGGCCAACGTCCTGACTTTC,CASSVGPGIPGANVLTF
TRBD2,TRBJ2-5,NA,TRBV11-2,TGTGCCAGCAGCTTAGGACGGGGACTAGCGGAGACCCAGTACTTC,CASSLGRGLAETQYF
NA,TRBJ1-5,few,TRBV30,TGTGCCTGGAGTGTGGGCCAGGGTTTTGGACAGCCCCAGCATTTT,CAWSVGQGFGQPQHF
TRBD2,TRBJ2-2,few,TRBV20-1,TGCAGTGCTAGAGATCAGCGGGGGGGCCCCGGGGAGCTGTTTTTT,CSARDQRGGPGELFF
NA,TRBJ2-1,few,TRBV5-5,TGTGCCAGCAGCCCGTTAGGAATCTACAATGAGCAGTTCTTC,CASSPLGIYNEQFF
NA,TRBJ1-1,few,TRBV12-3/TRBV12-4,TGTGCCAGCAGACGGGTTGGGCCAACCCCTGAAGCTTTCTTT,CASRRVGPTPEAFF
NA,TRBJ2-2,NA,TRBV4-3,TGCGCCAGCAGCCAAGAAGTAGAAAGGCGGGCAAACACCGGGGAGCTGTTTTTT,CASSQEVERRANTGELFF
NA,TRBJ2-3,many,TRBV9,TGTGCCAGACCTGGGGCTAGCGATTCAACTAGCACAGATACGCAGTATTTT,CARPGASDSTSTDTQYF
TRBD2,TRBJ2-3,few,TRBV5-1,TGCGCCAGCAGCTTGGAGTCTAGCGGGGGCCTATCCACAGATACGCAGTATTTT,CASSLESSGGLSTDTQYF
TRBD1,TRBJ1-1,NA,TRBV20-1,TGCAGTGCGGTTGACAGGGTGAACACTGAAGCTTTCTTT,CSAVDRVNTEAFF
NA,TRBJ2-7,NA,TRBV3-1,TGTGCCAGCAGCCAAGTGGGTCCTTACGAGCAGTACTTC,CASSQVGPYEQYF
TRBD1,TRBJ2-7,NA,TRBV7-9,TGTGCCAGCAGCTTGGGACAGGGAATTCGCTACGAGCAGTACTTC,CASSLGQGIRYEQYF
TRBD2,TRBJ2-7,NA,TRBV12-3/TRBV12-4,TGTGCCAGCAGTTTAGGCGGGGGATGGGACGAGCAGTACTTC,CASSLGGGWDEQYF
NA,TRBJ2-5,few,TRBV10-3,TGTGCCATCAGTGAGAATCCCTTCGAGACCCAGTACTTC,CAISENPFETQYF
NA,TRBJ2-5,few,TRBV6-6,TGTGCCAGCAGTTACATCGGGAAAGAGACCCAGTACTTC,CASSYIGKETQYF
NA,TRBJ2-2,NA,TRBV20-1,TGCAGTGTTAGAGAGGGGAGCGGCACCGGGGAGCTGTTTTTT,CSVREGSGTGELFF
NA,TRBJ2-1,NA,TRBV12-3/TRBV12-4,TGTGCCAGCAGTTTAAATCTAGGGGAGGACAATGAGCAGTTCTTC,CASSLNLGEDNEQFF